Listed below are T cell receptor beta chains from one sample, sequenced in a study of blood T cells in healthy people across ages. TCRdb analysed the 5' RACE reads with MiXCR anew, one entry per CDR3 protein. This table has fewer than 900,000 distinct CDR3 sequences, 35% to 40% appearing once. The sequenced sample was blood. These receptors came from a man aged 18 to 30 in good health. Both conserved end residues are part of each CDR3. Fields, in order: V gene, D gene, CDR3 length, clone size, J gene, CDR3 DNA, CDR3 protein. A D gene is named only where the DNA matches it firmly. Clone sizes are given selectively: once, few, many, or a class where the clone is expanded.

V gene: TRBV20-1
D gene: NA
CDR3 length: 13
clone size: NA
J gene: TRBJ2-7
CDR3 DNA: TGCAGTGCGTCCCCAGCGGCCTCCTACGAGCAGTACTTC
CDR3 protein: CSASPAASYEQYF

V gene: TRBV4-3
D gene: NA
CDR3 length: 14
clone size: few
J gene: TRBJ1-1
CDR3 DNA: TGCGCCAGCAGCCAAGAGCTAGTAAACACTGAAGCTTTCTTT
CDR3 protein: CASSQELVNTEAFF

V gene: TRBV6-5
D gene: NA
CDR3 length: 15
clone size: few
J gene: TRBJ2-3
CDR3 DNA: TGTGCCAGCAGTTACTCCTCGGGGCGCCGAGGCACGCAGTATTTT
CDR3 protein: CASSYSSGRRGTQYF

V gene: TRBV30
D gene: NA
CDR3 length: 14
clone size: NA
J gene: TRBJ1-1
CDR3 DNA: TGTGCCTGGAGTGTTAACAGTCGGAGCACTGAAGCTTTCTTT
CDR3 protein: CAWSVNSRSTEAFF

V gene: TRBV20-1
D gene: NA
CDR3 length: 16
clone size: once
J gene: TRBJ2-7
CDR3 DNA: TGCAGTGCTAGAGATATTGAAGGGGACCCTACCTACGAGCAGTACTTC
CDR3 protein: CSARDIEGDPTYEQYF

V gene: TRBV20-1
D gene: NA
CDR3 length: 14
clone size: NA
J gene: TRBJ2-1
CDR3 DNA: TGCAGTGCTAGAGAGGGGGGGCCATCGTCTGAGCAGTTCTTC
CDR3 protein: CSAREGGPSSEQFF

V gene: TRBV20-1
D gene: NA
CDR3 length: 13
clone size: NA
J gene: TRBJ2-2
CDR3 DNA: TGCAGTGCTGGGACACCGAACACCGGGGAGCTGTTTTTT
CDR3 protein: CSAGTPNTGELFF

V gene: TRBV24-1
D gene: NA
CDR3 length: 13
clone size: NA
J gene: TRBJ1-1
CDR3 DNA: TGTGCCACCAGTGCCTCAGTGAACACTGGAGCTTTCTTT
CDR3 protein: CATSASVNTGAFF

V gene: TRBV14
D gene: NA
CDR3 length: 14
clone size: NA
J gene: TRBJ2-2
CDR3 DNA: TGTGCCAGCAGCCAAGAGTTGGACACCGGGGAGCTGTTTTTT
CDR3 protein: CASSQELDTGELFF

V gene: TRBV7-2
D gene: NA
CDR3 length: 14
clone size: many
J gene: TRBJ1-2
CDR3 DNA: TGTGCCAGCAGCTTAGACCCAGGGAGCTATGGCTACACCTTC
CDR3 protein: CASSLDPGSYGYTF

V gene: TRBV20-1
D gene: NA
CDR3 length: 15
clone size: few
J gene: TRBJ1-6
CDR3 DNA: TGCAGTGCTAGGACCCCGGGACGGGTTAATTCACCCCTCCACTTT
CDR3 protein: CSARTPGRVNSPLHF

V gene: TRBV3-1
D gene: NA
CDR3 length: 14
clone size: few
J gene: TRBJ1-2
CDR3 DNA: TGTGCCAGCAGCGGAGGGGCAGTTCCCTATGGCTACACCTTC
CDR3 protein: CASSGGAVPYGYTF

V gene: TRBV12-3/TRBV12-4
D gene: NA
CDR3 length: 12
clone size: few
J gene: TRBJ2-1
CDR3 DNA: TGTGCCAGCAGTCCGCAAGGGCGTGAGCAGTTCTTC
CDR3 protein: CASSPQGREQFF

V gene: TRBV20-1
D gene: NA
CDR3 length: 14
clone size: NA
J gene: TRBJ1-1
CDR3 DNA: TGCAGTGCTAGAGATCACGGTCCTTTTACTGAAGCTTTCTTT
CDR3 protein: CSARDHGPFTEAFF

V gene: TRBV27
D gene: TRBD1
CDR3 length: 14
clone size: many
J gene: TRBJ1-2
CDR3 DNA: TGTGCCAGCAGAGGGACAGGACCTAACTATGGCTACACCTTC
CDR3 protein: CASRGTGPNYGYTF

V gene: TRBV3-1
D gene: TRBD2
CDR3 length: 16
clone size: few
J gene: TRBJ2-3
CDR3 DNA: TGTGCCAGCAGCCAAGATCTTAGCGGGGGGGCAGATACGCAGTATTTT
CDR3 protein: CASSQDLSGGADTQYF

V gene: TRBV20-1
D gene: TRBD1
CDR3 length: 14
clone size: NA
J gene: TRBJ1-4
CDR3 DNA: TGCAGTGCTAGAGCTAGGACAGGGCTAGAAAAACTGTTTTTT
CDR3 protein: CSARARTGLEKLFF

V gene: TRBV19
D gene: NA
CDR3 length: 14
clone size: NA
J gene: TRBJ2-1
CDR3 DNA: TGTGCCAATAGTCGCCCGGGCACGAAAAATGAGCAGTTCTTC
CDR3 protein: CANSRPGTKNEQFF

V gene: TRBV29-1
D gene: TRBD1
CDR3 length: 14
clone size: few
J gene: TRBJ2-1
CDR3 DNA: TGCAGCGTGGTTAGACGACAGGGCTTAAACGAGCAGTTCTTC
CDR3 protein: CSVVRRQGLNEQFF

V gene: TRBV21-1
D gene: NA
CDR3 length: 16
clone size: NA
J gene: TRBJ2-7
CDR3 DNA: TGTGCCAGCGCCTTAAGGCAAGCAGGGGACCCCGGCGAGCAGTACTTC
CDR3 protein: CASALRQAGDPGEQYF

V gene: TRBV5-1
D gene: NA
CDR3 length: 15
clone size: NA
J gene: TRBJ1-1
CDR3 DNA: TGCGCCAGCAGCTTGGACGTTTCGGGGAACACTGAAGCTTTCTTT
CDR3 protein: CASSLDVSGNTEAFF

V gene: TRBV12-3/TRBV12-4
D gene: NA
CDR3 length: 14
clone size: many
J gene: TRBJ2-1
CDR3 DNA: TGTGCCAGCAGTTTAGCGGGCAGGGCCAATGAGCAGTTCTTC
CDR3 protein: CASSLAGRANEQFF

V gene: TRBV6-2/TRBV6-3
D gene: TRBD1
CDR3 length: 13
clone size: many
J gene: TRBJ2-7
CDR3 DNA: TGTGCCAGCAGTAGGACAGGGTTCTACGAGCAGTACTTC
CDR3 protein: CASSRTGFYEQYF

V gene: TRBV12-3/TRBV12-4
D gene: NA
CDR3 length: 12
clone size: NA
J gene: TRBJ1-1
CDR3 DNA: TGTGCCAGCAGTCCGAGGGTCACTGAAGCTTTCTTT
CDR3 protein: CASSPRVTEAFF

V gene: TRBV29-1
D gene: TRBD1
CDR3 length: 13
clone size: NA
J gene: TRBJ2-1
CDR3 DNA: TGCAGCGTCGCCCCGACAGGGACGAATGAGCAGTTCTTC
CDR3 protein: CSVAPTGTNEQFF

V gene: TRBV12-3/TRBV12-4
D gene: NA
CDR3 length: 13
clone size: many
J gene: TRBJ2-3
CDR3 DNA: TGTGCCAGCAGTTTTTACAGCACAGATACGCAGTATTTT
CDR3 protein: CASSFYSTDTQYF

V gene: TRBV20-1
D gene: TRBD2
CDR3 length: 17
clone size: NA
J gene: TRBJ2-1
CDR3 DNA: TGCAGTGCTCCCCCCTTGGAGCGGGGGTTTAACTACAATGAGCAGTTCTTC
CDR3 protein: CSAPPLERGFNYNEQFF

V gene: TRBV24-1
D gene: NA
CDR3 length: 13
clone size: few
J gene: TRBJ2-7
CDR3 DNA: TGTGCCACCAGTGGGAAAGGGGAGCGCGAGCAGTACTTC
CDR3 protein: CATSGKGEREQYF

V gene: TRBV29-1
D gene: NA
CDR3 length: 13
clone size: NA
J gene: TRBJ2-1
CDR3 DNA: TGCAGCGTTGAGATTGGGGCGGGCGATGAGCAGTTCTTC
CDR3 protein: CSVEIGAGDEQFF

V gene: TRBV4-1
D gene: NA
CDR3 length: 12
clone size: NA
J gene: TRBJ2-2
CDR3 DNA: TGCGCCAGCAGCCACGTCTCGGGGGAGCTGTTTTTT
CDR3 protein: CASSHVSGELFF

V gene: TRBV9
D gene: NA
CDR3 length: 15
clone size: few
J gene: TRBJ2-3
CDR3 DNA: TGTGCCAGCAGCCCCTCCCAGGCCCTAACAGATACGCAGTATTTT
CDR3 protein: CASSPSQALTDTQYF

V gene: TRBV20-1
D gene: NA
CDR3 length: 14
clone size: NA
J gene: TRBJ2-7
CDR3 DNA: TGCAGTGCTAGGGGCCAGGGGGACTACAATGAGCAGTACTTC
CDR3 protein: CSARGQGDYNEQYF

V gene: TRBV2
D gene: NA
CDR3 length: 15
clone size: many
J gene: TRBJ2-3
CDR3 DNA: TGTGCCAGCAGTGAACTCCAGGGTGACACAGATACGCAGTATTTT
CDR3 protein: CASSELQGDTDTQYF

V gene: TRBV5-1
D gene: NA
CDR3 length: 18
clone size: NA
J gene: TRBJ2-3
CDR3 DNA: TGCGCCAGCAGCTTCAATCTACCGGGGGGCCAGTTAGCAGATACGCAGTATTTT
CDR3 protein: CASSFNLPGGQLADTQYF

V gene: TRBV7-2
D gene: TRBD2
CDR3 length: 18
clone size: few
J gene: TRBJ2-1
CDR3 DNA: TGTGCCAGCAGCTTAGTCGGACTAGCGGGGGCGGTCTACAATGAGCAGTTCTTC
CDR3 protein: CASSLVGLAGAVYNEQFF

V gene: TRBV20-1
D gene: NA
CDR3 length: 15
clone size: NA
J gene: TRBJ2-3
CDR3 DNA: TGCAGTGCTAGACCGCCAGAAGCCGCGTGGGATGCGCAGTATTTT
CDR3 protein: CSARPPEAAWDAQYF

V gene: TRBV27
D gene: NA
CDR3 length: 16
clone size: NA
J gene: TRBJ2-1
CDR3 DNA: TGTGCCAGCAGTTTATCGCGGAGGGAGTACTACAATGAGCAGTTCTTC
CDR3 protein: CASSLSRREYYNEQFF